This T cell receptor (beta chain) comes out of a study of blood T cells in healthy people across ages. Regarding this clonotype: Its antigen is unknown.

CDR3 length equals 13 residues. V lost 7 bases to trimming and J lost 4 bases; unmatched junction nucleotides: 3. Regarding the study as a whole: The long-lived group displayed more naive CD4+ cells, plus higher diversity, than the aged donors did.

Alongside a J-beta primer mix, a sample-barcoded 5' primer served in a second PCR lasting roughly 6 to 12 cycles. TCRdb independently ran MiXCR on the 5' RACE reads; one entry per CDR3 protein. Of around 620,000 distinct CDR3 sequences listed, approximately 27% were seen once; the top ten hold 15% to 20%. Sequenced input: blood. The source is a woman in her sixties or seventies in good health. The chain joins TRBV12-3 or TRBV12-4 to TRBJ1-2; TRBD1 matches at 10 bases. This CDR3 is CASTTGGGYGYTF. In DNA, the CDR3 is TGTGCCAGCACGACAGGGGGCGGCTATGGCTACACCTTC.